This T cell receptor beta chain emerged from a study of blood T cell repertoires in COVID-19 (dated by TCRdb to about 2020). About the investigation overall: Collaborator samples came from the United States, Italy and Spain and covered acute and convalescent phases of COVID-19. The dataset comprised deeply sampled blood TCRbeta repertoires from subjects exposed to, actively infected with, or recovered from COVID-19. Nearly every sample came with metadata listing a de-identified subject ID, COVID-19 status, age in years and sex. The samples were drawn from two sources: the first 160 participants of the ongoing ImmuneRACE study, and about 1,300 subjects contributed by 6 global collaborators. HLA class I and class II types, where available, came from metadata supplied by the sample provider rather than from assay-based typing. The repertoires were made available in a free public database intended to serve as a resource for research on the immune response to SARS-CoV-2. The material from the prospective study consisted of cDNA or gDNA derived from T cells, B-cell-depleted T cells, or PBMCs. Overall study outcomes, separate from this receptor: How much clinical and demographic metadata was included differed by source and by participant, and the metadata was provided uncurated.

Each collaborating institution followed its own protocols to collect whole blood in K2EDTA tubes. For TCRbeta analysis, collaborator samples were shipped as frozen whole blood, as isolated PBMCs, or as DNA extracted from either sample type. Notes on this clone: Its antigen is currently not known. Per-nucleotide qualities are absent, and no much larger clonotype sits a single base away.

The germline V gene gives CDR1 as SGHNT and CDR2 as YENEEA. From the cysteine up to the phenylalanine, the CDR3 has a length of 15 residues. Only the CDR3 DNA stays, 45 bases, in frame from base 1. Trimming accounts for 5 bases at V and 9 bases at J, while the number of junction bases matched to no gene is 12. TCRbeta CDR3 regions were amplified from genomic DNA by means of the immunoSEQ Assay, a bias-controlled multiplex PCR. Turning to the authors' computational methods: Nucleated cell counts per sample were estimated from amplification of reference gene primers within the assay. Sequence reads were collapsed and filtered to measure the absolute abundance of every unique TCRbeta CDR3 rearrangement. For each sample, productive Simpson clonality was calculated as the square root of Simpson's diversity index across productive rearrangements. Here the immuneACCESS table is served through TCRdb, limited to in-frame sequences with V and J called. Missing clones are a known gap in these copies; in checked studies unresolved V genes cover under half, and the rest lacks a known reason. D and trimming were read from the DNA, whereas the V and J calls and clone size are those reported in that table. The sample table holds around 200,000 clones, of which approximately 81% were seen once. Around 18% of the sample goes to the ten largest clones.

This sequence originates from a woman aged 80 or over with active or convalescent COVID-19. Sequencing input: peripheral blood. The sequence is built from TRBV11-3 and TRBJ2-1, with 8 middle bases fitting TRBD2. The DNA reads as follows: TGTGCCAGCAGCCGCAGACTAGCGAGTGGTGGTGAGCAGTTCTTC. Its protein is CASSRRLASGGEQFF.